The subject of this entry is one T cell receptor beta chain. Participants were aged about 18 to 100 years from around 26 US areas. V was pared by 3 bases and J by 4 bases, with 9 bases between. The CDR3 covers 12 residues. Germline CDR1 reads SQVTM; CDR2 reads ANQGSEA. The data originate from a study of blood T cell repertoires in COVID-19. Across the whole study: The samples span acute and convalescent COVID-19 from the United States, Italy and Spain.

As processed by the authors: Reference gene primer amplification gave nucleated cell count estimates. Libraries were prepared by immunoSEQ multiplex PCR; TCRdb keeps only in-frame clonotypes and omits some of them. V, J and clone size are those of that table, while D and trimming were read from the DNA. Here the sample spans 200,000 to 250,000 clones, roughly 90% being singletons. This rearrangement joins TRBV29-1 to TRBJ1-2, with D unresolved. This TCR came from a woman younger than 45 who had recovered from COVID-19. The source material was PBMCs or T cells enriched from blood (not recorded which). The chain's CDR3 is CSVDEGIYGYTF. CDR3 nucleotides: TGCAGCGTTGATGAGGGCATCTATGGCTACACCTTC.